Each of the 23 T cell receptor beta chains below was sequenced from the same sample in a study of T cell repertoires in cytomegalovirus infection. Their antigen targets remain unknown. Each CDR3 protein gets one entry after TCRdb re-called the reads with MiXCR. The sample comprises about half a million distinct CDR3 sequences, 33% of which are singletons, and about a sixth rests with the top ten. The material was cultured PBMCs, obtained from culture after CMV antigen stimulation. The receptors shown here come from a human donor in good health (CMV status not recorded). Some clones in this sample may be carry-over from other donors' samples.

V usage is TRBV6-2 or TRBV6-3 and J usage is TRBJ2-7; 7 bases line up with TRBD1. V was pared by 8 bases and J by 2 bases, with 12 bases of the junction left unmatched. The CDR3 covers 15 residues. Germline loops: CDR1 MNHEY, CDR2 SVGEGT. CDR3 sequence: CASSIQGQGAYEQYF. In DNA form, the CDR3 reads TGTGCCAGCTCAATACAGGGCCAGGGGGCCTACGAGCAGTACTTC.

The rearrangement uses TRBV4-1 and TRBJ1-5; 9 nucleotides line up with TRBD1. The V segment lost 1 base and the J segment 6 bases; nucleotides outside the gene matches: 7. This CDR3 is built from 16 residues. Germline V lookup: CDR1 MGHRA, CDR2 YSYEKL. The CDR3, as DNA: TGCGCCAGCAGCCAAGTTGGGACAGGGATCGGTCAGCCCCAGCATTTT. Its protein product is CASSQVGTGIGQPQHF.

The chain carries TRBV7-9 and TRBJ1-1; maybe TRBD1 (6 bases). The CDR3 spans 14 residues. Germline CDR1 SEHNR, CDR2 FQNEAQ (reference sequence). V gave up 1 base and J gave up 7 bases, with 13 bases separating them. The CDR3 DNA reads TGTGCCAGCAGCTTAGTCAGGGGAGGGAGTGAAGCTTTCTTT. It yields the protein CASSLVRGGSEAFF.

This chain uses TRBV20-1 with TRBJ2-5; maybe TRBD1 (7 bases). V lost 6 bases, J lost 1 base, and 24 bases lay in between. Germline V gives CDR1 DFQATT, CDR2 SNEGSKA (reference sequence). This CDR3 spans 17 amino acids. The CDR3 nucleotides read TGCAGTGCAAGGGGCAGGGGGGACGGCCTCTCCCAAGAGACCCAGTACTTC. It encodes CSARGRGDGLSQETQYF.

This clonotype was recorded a few times. The V call is TRBV7-9, the J call TRBJ1-4; possibly TRBD1 for D (6 bases). V shed 5 bases and J shed 6 bases, with 16 bases lying between them. The CDR3 has 15 amino acids. CDR1 is SEHNR, CDR2 FQNEAQ, per germline (reference sequence). The CDR3 spells CASSTNQGKDEKLFF. The DNA of the CDR3 is TGTGCCAGCAGCACAAACCAGGGGAAGGATGAAAAACTGTTTTTT.

The CDR3 protein is CASSQGSRGSGEQFF. The CDR3 nucleotides read TGCGCCAGCAGCCAAGGCTCCCGGGGTTCGGGTGAGCAGTTCTTC. The chain is built from TRBV4-3 and TRBJ2-1; TRBD2 is a possible D gene (5 bases). The CDR3 extends over 15 amino acids. Deletions cut 1 base from V and 9 bases from J, with 16 bases between. Germline CDR1 reads LGHNA; CDR2 reads YSLEER.

The genes are TRBV5-1 and TRBJ2-4; perhaps TRBD2 as D (6 bases). CDR3 size: 17 residues. Germline V gene data show CDR1 as SGHRS and CDR2 as YFSETQ. Deletions cut 2 bases from V and 1 base from J, with 16 bases between. CDR3 sequence reads: CASSFGGANVAKNIQYF. As DNA, the CDR3 is TGCGCCAGCAGCTTTGGCGGGGCGAACGTGGCCAAAAACATTCAGTACTTC.

The chain joins TRBV12-3 or TRBV12-4 to TRBJ2-1; possible D gene TRBD2, 6 bases. This CDR3 has 16 residues. With 6 bases removed from V and 8 bases from J, the gap between germline ends came to 23 bases. The CDR3 DNA reads as TGTGCCAGCAGAGACACGGGACTCCACCCTGAGGATGAGCAGTTCTTC. Its protein is CASRDTGLHPEDEQFF.

This clonotype was counted at least ten times. The genes are TRBV7-2 and TRBJ1-1; D is undetermined. With 5 bases removed from V and 1 base from J, the gap between germline ends came to 11 bases. The germline V gene encodes CDR1 SGHTA and CDR2 FQGNSA. The CDR3 sequence is 14 residues long. The chain's CDR3 is CASSPFPPNTEAFF. CDR3 DNA: TGTGCCAGCAGCCCGTTTCCGCCGAACACTGAAGCTTTCTTT.

This clonotype was picked up many times. The V call is TRBV7-2, the J call TRBJ1-2; D gene uncertain. Trimming pared 4 bases from V and 5 bases from J, leaving 11 bases between. CDR3 length: 13 amino acids. Germline V CDR1 and CDR2: SGHTA, FQGNSA. The CDR3 sequence is CASSSNIGYGYTF. Here the CDR3 DNA reads TGTGCCAGCAGCTCTAACATCGGTTATGGCTACACCTTC.

Ten or more counts support this clonotype. The chain links TRBV7-2 to TRBJ2-7, with D possibly being TRBD2 (5 bases). The germline gives CDR1 SGHTA, CDR2 FQGNSA. The germline V and J ends were trimmed by 1 base and 3 bases, with 10 bases remaining between them. The CDR3 is 14 residues long. The DNA for the CDR3 is TGTGCCAGCAGCTTAGGGGCCGCGGGCTACGAGCAGTACTTC. This codes for CASSLGAAGYEQYF.

The chain carries TRBV20-1 and TRBJ1-6; 8 bases match TRBD1. The CDR3 consists of 16 residues. V lost 6 bases, J lost 5 bases, and 12 bases stayed unmatched. Germline V gene sequence: CDR1 DFQATT, CDR2 SNEGSKA (reference sequence). DNA of the CDR3: TGCAGTGCAAGCATCGGAGGACAGGGTCATAATTCACCCCTCCACTTT. Protein: CSASIGGQGHNSPLHF.

This clonotype came up a few times. This chain connects TRBV19 to TRBJ2-7; TRBD1 aligns across 7 bases. In germline, CDR1 is LNHDA, CDR2 SQIVND (reference sequence). V trimming: 4 bases; J trimming: 2 bases; junction bases outside the gene matches: 8. There are 15 residues in the CDR3. CDR3 loop: CASSTLGTVPYEQYF. The DNA for the CDR3 is TGTGCCAGTAGTACCCTCGGGACAGTCCCCTACGAGCAGTACTTC.

The chain carries TRBV5-5 and TRBJ2-7; TRBD2 matches at 12 bases. Trimming removed 0 bases from V and 2 bases from J; junction bases left unmatched: 12. The CDR3 totals 19 residues. Germline assignment: CDR1 SGHKS and CDR2 YYEKEE (reference sequence). The CDR3: CASSLGRSIWTSGTYEQYV. CDR3 bases: TGTGCCAGCAGCTTGGGCCGATCCATTTGGACTAGCGGGACCTACGAGCAGTACGTC.

In this sample, this clonotype turned up a few times. The gene calls are TRBV5-6 and TRBJ2-3, with a possible D match to TRBD2 (6 bases). V was trimmed by 2 bases and J by 2 bases, leaving 12 bases between them. Germline CDR1 and CDR2: SGHDT and YYEEEE. The CDR3 runs to 15 residues. In nucleotides, the CDR3 is TGTGCCAGCAGCTTAATCCAGCGGGCCACAGATACGCAGTATTTT. Translated, it gives CASSLIQRATDTQYF.

The V gene is TRBV10-3, the J gene TRBJ1-2; TRBD1 aligns across 7 bases. The germline V gene encodes CDR1 ENHRY and CDR2 SYGVKD. The CDR3 has 13 amino acids. V gave up 3 bases and J gave up 6 bases; unmatched junction bases: 4. The CDR3 loop is CAISDRRGDGYTF. CDR3 nucleotide sequence: TGTGCCATCAGTGACCGCAGGGGGGATGGCTACACCTTC.

CDR3 sequence (DNA): TGTGCCAGCAGTGTAGACAGATACACCGGGGAGCTGTTTTTT. It codes for CASSVDRYTGELFF. This rearrangement joins TRBV6-1 to TRBJ2-2; a possible D gene is TRBD1 (5 bases). The CDR3 runs 14 residues. Germline CDR1 is MNHNS and CDR2 is SASEGT. With 4 bases removed from V and 3 bases from J, the gap between germline ends came to 9 bases.

A few counts support this clonotype. The genes are TRBV2 and TRBJ2-7, with D perhaps matching TRBD1 (6 bases). The germline V and J ends were trimmed by 5 bases and 6 bases, with 14 bases remaining between them. The CDR3 is 13 residues long. Germline V lookup: CDR1 SNHLY, CDR2 FYNNEI. CDR3 residues: CASSNQGKGEQYV. DNA of the CDR3: TGTGCCAGCAGTAATCAGGGGAAGGGCGAGCAGTACGTC.

The table lists this clonotype with a few counts. It may be a read error: a sequence one base away is much more abundant. The chain employs TRBV7-2 and TRBJ1-5; the D is unclear. The CDR3 length is 12 residues. The germline CDR1 and CDR2 sequences are SGHTA and FQGNSA. Trimming left V 1 base short and J 6 bases short, with 4 bases between. CDR3 bases: TGTGCCAGCAGCTTAGGGGTTCAGCCCCAGCATTTT. Its translation is CASSLGVQPQHF. The whole variable domain, filled in from reference TRBV7-2 and TRBJ1-5, reads GAGVSQSPSNKVTEKGKDVELRCDPISGHTALYWYRQSLGQGLEFLIYFQGNSAPDKSGLPSDRFSAERTGGSVSTLTIQRTQQEDSAVYLCASSLGVQPQHFGDGTRLSIL.

The V gene is TRBV7-3, the J gene TRBJ2-1; weak D call: TRBD2 (5 bases). The length of the CDR3 is 17 residues. Germline assignment: CDR1 SGHTA and CDR2 FQGTGA. V lost 5 bases and J lost 5, with 22 bases in between. The DNA for the CDR3 is TGTGCCAGCAGCCCACCCGGTCGGAGAAGCGGTAACAATGAGCAGTTCTTC. It yields the protein CASSPPGRRSGNNEQFF.

The chain has TRBV5-1 and TRBJ1-1; D gene unclear. Germline CDR1 is SGHRS and CDR2 is YFSETQ. Trimming stripped 1 base from V and 1 base from J, with 8 bases between. The CDR3 is 14 residues long. Here the CDR3 reads CASSLFNSNTEAFF. The CDR3 DNA reads TGCGCCAGCAGCTTGTTCAATTCGAACACTGAAGCTTTCTTT.

The chain links TRBV27 to TRBJ1-4; 9 nucleotides agree with TRBD1. CDR3 length equals 15 residues. CDR1 and CDR2 (germline): MNHEY, SMNVEV (reference sequence). Trimming cost V 2 bases and J 5 bases; bases outside gene matches: 3. CDR3 coding DNA: TGTGCCAGCAGTTTAGGGGGGACAGGGAATGAAAAACTGTTTTTT. Translation: CASSLGGTGNEKLFF.

This clonotype occurred a few times. The chain employs TRBV4-3 and TRBJ2-1; TRBD2 might be the D (5 bases). The germline V gene encodes CDR1 LGHNA and CDR2 YSLEER. V was trimmed by 3 bases and J by 2 bases, leaving 11 bases between them. The length of the CDR3 is 15 residues. In DNA form, the CDR3 reads TGCGCCAGCAGCCAGGCACTAGTTCCCTACAATGAGCAGTTCTTC. It encodes CASSQALVPYNEQFF.